This T cell receptor beta chain derives from a study of T cell responses to AZD1222 COVID-19 vaccine. General study findings and limits: A rise in Spike-specific TCR breadth and depth followed two AZD1222 doses.

Worth noting for this clone: Its antigen is currently unknown.

Method: immunoSEQ multiplex PCR; TCRdb's copy keeps in-frame clones and lacks some. The table shows over 75,000 clones, with 75% to 90% occurring only once. The ends were cut back, 0 bases at V and 3 bases at J, with 11 bases in the middle. CDR3 length: 14 amino acids. The germline gives CDR1 GTSNPN, CDR2 SVGIG (reference sequence). The source was peripheral blood, collected 28 days after the second AZD1222 dose. The V gene is TRBV30, the J gene TRBJ1-1; D is possibly TRBD1 (6 bases). This sequence originates from an adult who received the AZD1222 COVID-19 vaccine. The DNA of the CDR3 is TGTGCCTGGAGTGTAGAACAGGGCGACACTGAAGCTTTCTTT. Translating gives CAWSVEQGDTEAFF. Combining the CDR3 with reference TRBV30 and TRBJ1-1 gives the whole variable domain SQTIHQWPATLVQPVGSPLSLECTVEGTSNPNLYWYRQAAGRGLQLLFYSVGIGQISSEVPQNLSASRPQDRQFILSSKKLLLSDSGFYLCAWSVEQGDTEAFFGQGTRLTVV.